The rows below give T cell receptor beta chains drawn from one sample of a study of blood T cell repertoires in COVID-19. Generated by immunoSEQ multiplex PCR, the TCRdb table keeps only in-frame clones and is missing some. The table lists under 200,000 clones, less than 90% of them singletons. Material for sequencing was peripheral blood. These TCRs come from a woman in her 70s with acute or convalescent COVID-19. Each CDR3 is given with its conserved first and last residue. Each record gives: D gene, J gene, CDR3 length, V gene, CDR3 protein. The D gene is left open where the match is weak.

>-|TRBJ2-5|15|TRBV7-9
CASSLARQGGETQYF
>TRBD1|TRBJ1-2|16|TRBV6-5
CASSYSLGTGYYGYTF
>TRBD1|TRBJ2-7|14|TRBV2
CASRATGTSYEQYF
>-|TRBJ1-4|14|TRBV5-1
CASSGQAANEKLFF
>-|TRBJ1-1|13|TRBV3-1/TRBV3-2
CASSRREVQGAFF
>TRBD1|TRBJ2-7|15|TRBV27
CASSPRGQGVDEQYF
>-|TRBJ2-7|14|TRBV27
CASSLGPRGYEQYF
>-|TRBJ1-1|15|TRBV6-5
CASTPLGPGHTEAFF
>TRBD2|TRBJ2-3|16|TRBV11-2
CASSLVAGGRSDTQYF
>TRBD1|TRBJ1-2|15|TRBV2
CASSERGQGSWGYTF
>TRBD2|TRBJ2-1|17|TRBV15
CATSRTPAGAVYNEQFF
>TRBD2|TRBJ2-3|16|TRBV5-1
CASSLEPSGSTDTQYF
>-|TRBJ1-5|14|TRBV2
CASSQVHGNQPQHF
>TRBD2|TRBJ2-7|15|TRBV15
CATSPGKLAGDEQYF
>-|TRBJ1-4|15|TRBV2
CASSDRGSPNEKLFF
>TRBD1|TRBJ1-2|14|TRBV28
CASSWTGSFYGYTF
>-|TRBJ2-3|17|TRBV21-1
CASSKDAQGLEADTQYF
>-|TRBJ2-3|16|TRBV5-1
CASGTSGTARTDTQYF
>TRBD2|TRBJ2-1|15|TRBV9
CASSAGLAEYNEQFF
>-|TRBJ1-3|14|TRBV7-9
CASSLQGTGNTIYF
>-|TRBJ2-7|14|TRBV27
CASRAMAVSYEQYF
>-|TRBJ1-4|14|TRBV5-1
CASSLTGTNEKLFF
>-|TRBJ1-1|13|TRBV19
CASSTPLNTEAFF
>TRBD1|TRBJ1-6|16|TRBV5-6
CASSSTKGGLGSPLHF
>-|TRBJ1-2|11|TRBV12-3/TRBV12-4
CASSSSYGYTF
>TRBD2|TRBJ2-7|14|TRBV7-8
CASSNRLAGHEQYF
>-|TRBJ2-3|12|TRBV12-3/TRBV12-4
CASSFGGDTQYF
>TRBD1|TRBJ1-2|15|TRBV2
CASRAPGQGSYGYTF
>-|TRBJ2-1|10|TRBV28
CASSSNEQFF
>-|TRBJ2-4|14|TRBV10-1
CASSEGGAKNIQYF
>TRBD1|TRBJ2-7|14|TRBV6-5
CASSYLGQGPEQYF
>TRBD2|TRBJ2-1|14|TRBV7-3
CASSPRGSKNEQFF
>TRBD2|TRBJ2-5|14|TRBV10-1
CASSETTSTETQYF
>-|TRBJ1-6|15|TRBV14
CASSQERGINSPLHF
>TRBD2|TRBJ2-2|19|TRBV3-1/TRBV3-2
CASSRTSGGLSSNTGELFF